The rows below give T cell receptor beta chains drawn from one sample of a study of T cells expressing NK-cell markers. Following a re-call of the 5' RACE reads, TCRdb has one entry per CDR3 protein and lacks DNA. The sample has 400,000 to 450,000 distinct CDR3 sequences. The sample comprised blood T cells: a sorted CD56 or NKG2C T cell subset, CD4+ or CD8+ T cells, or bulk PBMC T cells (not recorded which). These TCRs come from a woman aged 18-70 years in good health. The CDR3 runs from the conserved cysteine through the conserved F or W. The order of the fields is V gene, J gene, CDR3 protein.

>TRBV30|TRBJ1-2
CAWKDRGISGYTF
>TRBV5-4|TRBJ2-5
CASSLFAGTELRGTQYF
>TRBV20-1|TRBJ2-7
CSASRREWGEQYF
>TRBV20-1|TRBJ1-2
CSAFRAKGHGYTF
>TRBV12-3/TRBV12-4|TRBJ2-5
CASSLSWFETQYF
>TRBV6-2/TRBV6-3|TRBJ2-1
CASSRARNEQFF
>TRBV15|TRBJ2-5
CATSREAAGQGETQYF
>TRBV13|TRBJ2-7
CASSLGGSAYEQYF
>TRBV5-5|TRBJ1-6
CASSLADRPPNSPLHF
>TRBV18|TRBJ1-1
CASSPPGAGNTEAFF
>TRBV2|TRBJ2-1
CASSEHLARGKNEQFF
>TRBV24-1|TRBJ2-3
CATSAGTDTQYF
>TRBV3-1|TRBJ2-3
CASSPSVAASTDTQYF
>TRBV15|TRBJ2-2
CATSRPVGGAPGELFF